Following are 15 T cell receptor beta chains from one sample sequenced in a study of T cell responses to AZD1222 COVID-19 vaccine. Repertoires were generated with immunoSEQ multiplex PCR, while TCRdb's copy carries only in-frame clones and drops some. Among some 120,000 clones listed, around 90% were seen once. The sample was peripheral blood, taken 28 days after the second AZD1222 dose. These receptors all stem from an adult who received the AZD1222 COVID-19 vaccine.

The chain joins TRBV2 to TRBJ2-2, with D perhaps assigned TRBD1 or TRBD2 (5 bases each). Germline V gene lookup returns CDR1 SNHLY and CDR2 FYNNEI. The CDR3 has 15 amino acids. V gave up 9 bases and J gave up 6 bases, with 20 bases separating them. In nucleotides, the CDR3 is TGTGCCAGTTGTTTAGAGGGGTTGGGGGCCGGGGAGCTGTTTTTT. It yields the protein CASCLEGLGAGELFF.

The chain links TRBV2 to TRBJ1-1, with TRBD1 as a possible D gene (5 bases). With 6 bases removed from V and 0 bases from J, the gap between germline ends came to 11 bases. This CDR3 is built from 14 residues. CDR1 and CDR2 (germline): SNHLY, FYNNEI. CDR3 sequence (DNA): TGTGCCAGCAGCCGACAGCTAATGAACACTGAAGCTTTCTTT. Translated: CASSRQLMNTEAFF. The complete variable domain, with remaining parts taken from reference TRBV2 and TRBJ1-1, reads EPEVTQTPSHQVTQMGQEVILRCVPISNHLYFYWYRQILGQKVEFLVSFYNNEISEKSEIFDDQFSVERPDGSNFTLKIRSTKLEDSAMYFCASSRQLMNTEAFFGQGTRLTVV.

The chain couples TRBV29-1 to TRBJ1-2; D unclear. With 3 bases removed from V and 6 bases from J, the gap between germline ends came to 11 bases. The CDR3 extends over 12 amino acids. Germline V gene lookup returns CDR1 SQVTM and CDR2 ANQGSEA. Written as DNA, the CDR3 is TGCAGCGTTGATCCTTGGAGGGATGGCTACACCTTC. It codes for CSVDPWRDGYTF.

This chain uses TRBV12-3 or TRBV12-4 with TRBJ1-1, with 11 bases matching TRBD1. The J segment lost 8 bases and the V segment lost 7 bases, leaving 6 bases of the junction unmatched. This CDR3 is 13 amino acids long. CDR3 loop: CASTGQGAKEAFF. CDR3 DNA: TGTGCCAGCACCGGACAGGGGGCGAAGGAAGCTTTCTTT.

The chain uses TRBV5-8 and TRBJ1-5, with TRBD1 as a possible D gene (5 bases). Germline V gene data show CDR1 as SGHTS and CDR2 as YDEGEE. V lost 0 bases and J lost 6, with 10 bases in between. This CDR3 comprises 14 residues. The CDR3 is CASSLDRGGQPQHF. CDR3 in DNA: TGTGCCAGCAGCTTGGACCGGGGCGGTCAGCCCCAGCATTTT.

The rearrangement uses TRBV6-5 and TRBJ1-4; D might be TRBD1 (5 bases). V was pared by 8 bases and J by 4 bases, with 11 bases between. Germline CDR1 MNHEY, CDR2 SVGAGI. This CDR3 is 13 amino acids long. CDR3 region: CASGGVGNEKLFF. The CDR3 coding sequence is TGTGCCAGCGGGGGTGTCGGTAATGAAAAACTGTTTTTT.

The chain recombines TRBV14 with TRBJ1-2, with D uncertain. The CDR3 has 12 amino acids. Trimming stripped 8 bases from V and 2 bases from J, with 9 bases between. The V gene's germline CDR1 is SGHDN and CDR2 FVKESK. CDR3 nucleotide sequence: TGTGCCAGCTCCCAAGGGAACTATGGCTACACCTTC. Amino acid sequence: CASSQGNYGYTF.

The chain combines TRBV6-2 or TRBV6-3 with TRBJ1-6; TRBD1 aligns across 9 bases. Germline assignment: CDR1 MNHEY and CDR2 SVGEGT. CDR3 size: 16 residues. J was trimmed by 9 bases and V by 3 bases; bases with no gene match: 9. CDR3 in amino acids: CASSYEADRGGSPLHF. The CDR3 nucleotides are TGTGCCAGCAGTTATGAGGCGGACAGGGGAGGTTCACCCCTCCACTTT.

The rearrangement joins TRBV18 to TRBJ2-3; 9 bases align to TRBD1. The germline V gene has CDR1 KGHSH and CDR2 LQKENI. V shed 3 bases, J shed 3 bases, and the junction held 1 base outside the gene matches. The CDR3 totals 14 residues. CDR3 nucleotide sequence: TGTGCCAGCTCACCCGACAGGGGGACAGATACGCAGTATTTT. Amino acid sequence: CASSPDRGTDTQYF.

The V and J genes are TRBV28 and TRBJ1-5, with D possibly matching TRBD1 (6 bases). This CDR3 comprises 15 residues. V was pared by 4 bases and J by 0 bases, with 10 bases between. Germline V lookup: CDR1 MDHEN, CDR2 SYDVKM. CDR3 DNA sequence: TGTGCCAGCAGTTCAAACAGGGCTAGCAATCAGCCCCAGCATTTT. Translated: CASSSNRASNQPQHF.

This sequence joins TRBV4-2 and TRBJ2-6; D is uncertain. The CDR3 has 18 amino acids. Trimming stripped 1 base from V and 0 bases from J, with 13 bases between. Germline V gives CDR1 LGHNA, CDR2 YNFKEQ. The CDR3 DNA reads TGTGCCAGCAGCCAAGGATCAGGACCCCTCTCTGGGGCCAACGTCCTGACTTTC. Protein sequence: CASSQGSGPLSGANVLTF.

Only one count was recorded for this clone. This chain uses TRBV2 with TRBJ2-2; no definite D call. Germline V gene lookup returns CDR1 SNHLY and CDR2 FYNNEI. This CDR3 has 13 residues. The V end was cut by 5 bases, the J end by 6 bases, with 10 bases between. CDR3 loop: CASSLPGAGELFF. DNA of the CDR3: TGTGCCAGCAGTTTACCCGGCGCCGGGGAGCTGTTTTTT.

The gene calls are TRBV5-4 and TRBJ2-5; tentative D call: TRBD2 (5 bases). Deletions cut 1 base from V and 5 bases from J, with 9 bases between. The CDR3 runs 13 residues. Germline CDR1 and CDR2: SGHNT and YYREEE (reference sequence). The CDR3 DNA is TGTGCCAGCAGCTTGACGGGCGGGGAGACCCAGTACTTC. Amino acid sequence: CASSLTGGETQYF.

Here the CDR3 reads CAISGGQGGYEQYF. CDR3 sequence (DNA): TGTGCCATCAGTGGAGGGCAGGGGGGCTACGAGCAGTACTTC. The chain is built from TRBV10-3 and TRBJ2-7; D is perhaps TRBD1 (7 bases). Germline lookup yields CDR1 ENHRY and CDR2 SYGVKD. The V end lost 4 bases, the J end lost 3 bases, and 13 bases lay between the germline ends. CDR3 length: 14 residues.

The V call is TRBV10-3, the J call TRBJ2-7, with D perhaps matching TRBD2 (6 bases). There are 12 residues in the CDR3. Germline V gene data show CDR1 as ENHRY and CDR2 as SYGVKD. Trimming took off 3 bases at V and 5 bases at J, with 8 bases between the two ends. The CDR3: CAISELADEQYF. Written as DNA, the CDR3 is TGTGCCATCAGTGAACTAGCAGACGAGCAGTACTTC.